Included here is one TCR beta chain sequence, with context. CDR1 is MDHEN and CDR2 is SYDVKM in the germline V gene. V shed 5 bases and J shed 2 bases, with 22 bases lying between them. The CDR3 extends over 17 amino acids. This entry is derived from a study of radiotherapy plus CTLA-4 blockade in lung cancer. Clones were read by immunoSEQ multiplex PCR, and TCRdb kept only the in-frame ones, dropping some. This sample carries tens of thousands of clones, 72% of them seen once, and the ten largest clones take roughly 8.7%. Ipilimumab CTLA-4 blockade and focal radiation were given to patients with chemo-refractory metastatic non-small-cell lung cancer.

Source: peripheral blood, taken from a patient treated with radiotherapy plus ipilimumab. This clonotype was obtained from a human donor with non-small cell lung cancer whose response to radiotherapy plus ipilimumab could not be evaluated. The genes are TRBV28 and TRBJ2-7; possibly TRBD2 for D (6 bases). CDR3 bases: TGTGCCAGCAGTCCACCCCGGTGGGGGGTAAAACCCTACGAGCAGTACTTC. Amino acid sequence: CASSPPRWGVKPYEQYF.